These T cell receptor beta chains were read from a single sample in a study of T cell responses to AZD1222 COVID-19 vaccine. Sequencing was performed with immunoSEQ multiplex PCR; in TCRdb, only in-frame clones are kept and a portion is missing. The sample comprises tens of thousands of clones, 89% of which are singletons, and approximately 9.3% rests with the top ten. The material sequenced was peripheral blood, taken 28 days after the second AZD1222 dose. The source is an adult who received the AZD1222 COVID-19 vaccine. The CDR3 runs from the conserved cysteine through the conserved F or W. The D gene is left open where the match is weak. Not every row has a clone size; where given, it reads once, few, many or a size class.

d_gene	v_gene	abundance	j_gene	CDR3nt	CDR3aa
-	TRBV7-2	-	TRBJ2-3	TGTGCCAGCAGCTTAGGGAGAGATACGCAGTATTTT	CASSLGRDTQYF
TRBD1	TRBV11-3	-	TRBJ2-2	TGTGCCAGCAGCTCCTTAGAGGGGACAGGACGCACCGGGGAGCTGTTTTTT	CASSSLEGTGRTGELFF
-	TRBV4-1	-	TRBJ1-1	TGCGCCAGCAGCCAAAATGTGTTGAACACTGAAGCTTTCTTT	CASSQNVLNTEAFF
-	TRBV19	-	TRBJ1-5	TGTGCCAGTAGTATGGGCTTAGGGGGTCAGCCCCAGCATTTT	CASSMGLGGQPQHF
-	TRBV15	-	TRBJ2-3	TGTGCCACCAGCAGAGATGTCTTTGGGGGCACAGATACGCAGTATTTT	CATSRDVFGGTDTQYF
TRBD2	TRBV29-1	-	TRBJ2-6	TGCAGCGTTGATGGGCCCCGGGCGGGAGTCTCTGGGGCCAACGTCCTGACTTTC	CSVDGPRAGVSGANVLTF
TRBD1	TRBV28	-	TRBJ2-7	TGTGCCAGCAGTTCCCGGACAGGAAGCTCCTACGAGCAGTACTTC	CASSSRTGSSYEQYF
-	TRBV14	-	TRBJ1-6	TGTGCCAGCAGCCGAACAGGGAGCTCCTATAATTCACCCCTCCACTTT	CASSRTGSSYNSPLHF
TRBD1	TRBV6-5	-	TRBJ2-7	TGTGCCAGCAGGCCCTCAGGACAGGGGGTCTACGAGCAGTACTTC	CASRPSGQGVYEQYF
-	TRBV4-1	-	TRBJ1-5	TGCGCCAGCAGCCTCCAGGATAGCAATCAGCCCCAGCATTTT	CASSLQDSNQPQHF
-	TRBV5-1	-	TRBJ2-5	TGCGCCAGCAGCCCTGACATTTTAGAGACCCAGTACTTC	CASSPDILETQYF
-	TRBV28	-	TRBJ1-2	TGTGCCAGCAGCGGGGAGGGGCTGAACTATGGCTACACCTTC	CASSGEGLNYGYTF
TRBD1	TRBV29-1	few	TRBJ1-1	TGCAGCGTTGATAGCCAGACTACACTCAGGGGGACTGAAGCTTTCTTT	CSVDSQTTLRGTEAFF
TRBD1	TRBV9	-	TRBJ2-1	TGTGCCAGCAGCGTAATACAGGGGAACGGTGAGCAGTTCTTC	CASSVIQGNGEQFF
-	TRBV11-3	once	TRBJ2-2	TGTGCCAGCAGCCGCTACCGGGGAGGGAACACCGGGGAGCTGTTTTTT	CASSRYRGGNTGELFF
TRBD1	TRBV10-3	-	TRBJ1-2	TGTGCCACCGGACAGGGGGGAGGCTACACCTTC	CATGQGGGYTF
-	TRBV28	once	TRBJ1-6	TGTGCCAGCAGTTTAGTACTTGGGCTAAATTCACCCCTCCACTTT	CASSLVLGLNSPLHF
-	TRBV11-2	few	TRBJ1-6	TGTGCCAGCAGCACGGACGGAATCTATAATTCACCCCTCCACTTT	CASSTDGIYNSPLHF
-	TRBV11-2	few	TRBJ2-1	TGTGCCAGCAGCAGGTGGTCGACTAGAGGGCACTCCTACAATGAGCAGTTCTTC	CASSRWSTRGHSYNEQFF
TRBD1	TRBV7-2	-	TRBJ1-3	TGTGCCAGCAGCGAGGACAGGGAGGGAAACACCATATATTTT	CASSEDREGNTIYF
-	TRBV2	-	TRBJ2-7	TGTGCCAGCAGCCAAGCTCCGGGATGGGGCGAGCAGTACTTC	CASSQAPGWGEQYF
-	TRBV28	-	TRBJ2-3	TGTGCCAGCAATAGGGGGGCAGGAGATACGCAGTATTTT	CASNRGAGDTQYF
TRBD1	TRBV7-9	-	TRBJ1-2	TGTGCCAGCACAGCAGGGGGCCTAGATGGCTACACCTTC	CASTAGGLDGYTF
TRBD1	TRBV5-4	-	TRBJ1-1	TGTGCCAGCGGACAGGGGGCTATTGTCGACACTGAAGCTTTCTTT	CASGQGAIVDTEAFF
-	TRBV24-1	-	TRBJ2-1	TGTGCCACCAGTGAATCCCCTTCGGACGCGGCGGAGCAGTTCTTC	CATSESPSDAAEQFF
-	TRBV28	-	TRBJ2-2	TGTGCCAGCAGTCCCCGGGTGCGGCAGCACACCGGGGAGCTGTTTTTT	CASSPRVRQHTGELFF
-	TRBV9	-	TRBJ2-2	TGTGCCAGCAGGGCAGGTTTCACCGGGGAGCTGTTTTTT	CASRAGFTGELFF
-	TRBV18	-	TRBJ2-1	TGTGCCAGCTCACCAGCCAGTGGGATCGGGTACAATGAGCAGTTCTTC	CASSPASGIGYNEQFF
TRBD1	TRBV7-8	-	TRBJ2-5	TGTGCCAGCAGCAGGGACAGAGAATACCAAGAGACCCAGTACTTC	CASSRDREYQETQYF
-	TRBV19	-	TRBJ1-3	TGTGCCAGTGGCCAGGGGGGAAACACCATATATTTT	CASGQGGNTIYF
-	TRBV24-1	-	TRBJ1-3	TGTGCCACCAGTGACCCGGCGACGGGTGGAAACACCATATATTTT	CATSDPATGGNTIYF
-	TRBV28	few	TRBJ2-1	TGTGCCAGCAGTTTAGCGGGTGGCCTCAACGGGAATGAGCAGTTCTTC	CASSLAGGLNGNEQFF
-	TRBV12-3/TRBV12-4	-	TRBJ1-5	TGTGCCAGCAGCCGGGACGTCCTCCAGCATTTT	CASSRDVLQHF
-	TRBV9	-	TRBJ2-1	TGTGCCAGCAGCGTAGAGTTGGGGGGTGAGCAGTTCTTC	CASSVELGGEQFF
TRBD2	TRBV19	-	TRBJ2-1	TGTGCCAGTAGCGGGACTAGCGGACGCTCCTACAATGAGCAGTTCTTC	CASSGTSGRSYNEQFF
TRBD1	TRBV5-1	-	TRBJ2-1	TGCGCCAGCCACTTGGACAGGCCCTACAATGAGCAGTTCTTC	CASHLDRPYNEQFF
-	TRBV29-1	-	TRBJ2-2	TGCAGCGTAACCCCGTCAGGGCACGGGGAGCTGTTTTTT	CSVTPSGHGELFF
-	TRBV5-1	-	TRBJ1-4	TGCGCCAGCAGTCGCGAGGGGGGCACTAATGAAAAACTGTTTTTT	CASSREGGTNEKLFF
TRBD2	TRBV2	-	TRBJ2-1	TGTGCCAGCAGCTATTCTAGCGGGGTGGGGAATGAGCAGTTCTTC	CASSYSSGVGNEQFF
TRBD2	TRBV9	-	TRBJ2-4	TGTGCCAGCAGCGTAGAGGGACTAGCGGGGGGAATGGCCAAAAACATTCAGTACTTC	CASSVEGLAGGMAKNIQYF
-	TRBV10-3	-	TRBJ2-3	TGTGCCATCAGTGAGGAGAACCCTGGAGTGGGGTTAGGCACAGATACGCAGTATTTT	CAISEENPGVGLGTDTQYF
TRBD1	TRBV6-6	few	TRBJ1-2	TGTGCCAGCAGTAGGGGACAGGGGATAGAAGGCTACACCTTC	CASSRGQGIEGYTF
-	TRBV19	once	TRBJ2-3	TGTGCCAGTAGTATAAAGGAGAGAAGGTCAGATACGCAGTATTTT	CASSIKERRSDTQYF
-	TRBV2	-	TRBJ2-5	TGTGCCAGCAGTGAATCCCTAGAGGGGACCCAGTACTTC	CASSESLEGTQYF
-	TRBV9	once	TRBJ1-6	TGTGCCAGCAGCGTAGAAAGCAGTTTCGCCTATAATTCACCCCTCCACTTT	CASSVESSFAYNSPLHF
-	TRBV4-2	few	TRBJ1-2	TGTGCCAGCAGCCACTCCCGTGGGGGCGTTAACTATGGCTACACCTTC	CASSHSRGGVNYGYTF
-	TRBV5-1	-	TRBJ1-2	TGCGCCAGCAGCTTAAAAGGGTATGGCTACACCTTC	CASSLKGYGYTF
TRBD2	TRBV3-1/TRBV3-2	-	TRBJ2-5	TGTGCCAGCAGCCACGTGGCGGGAGGAGAGACCCAGTACTTC	CASSHVAGGETQYF
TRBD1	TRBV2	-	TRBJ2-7	TGTGCCAGCAGTGCCTTCAGGGGGCCCGACGAGCAGTACTTC	CASSAFRGPDEQYF
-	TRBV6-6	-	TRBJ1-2	TGTGCCAGCAGTTACCCCGGCGGTGGCAGAGGGTCTGGCTACACCTTC	CASSYPGGGRGSGYTF